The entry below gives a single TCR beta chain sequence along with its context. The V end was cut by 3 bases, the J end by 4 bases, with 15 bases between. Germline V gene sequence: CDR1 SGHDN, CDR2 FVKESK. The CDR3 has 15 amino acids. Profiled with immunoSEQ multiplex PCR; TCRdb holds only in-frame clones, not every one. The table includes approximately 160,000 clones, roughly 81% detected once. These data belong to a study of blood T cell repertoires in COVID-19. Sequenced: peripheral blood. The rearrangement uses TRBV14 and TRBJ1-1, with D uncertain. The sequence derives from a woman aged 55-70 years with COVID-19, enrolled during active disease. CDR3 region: CASSQLHFSGTEAFF. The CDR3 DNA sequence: TGTGCCAGCAGCCAGTTACATTTCTCGGGCACTGAAGCTTTCTTT. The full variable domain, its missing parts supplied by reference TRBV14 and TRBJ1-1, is EAGVTQFPSHSVIEKGQTVTLRCDPISGHDNLYWYRRVMGKEIKFLLHFVKESKQDESGMPNNRFLAERTGGTYSTLKVQPAELEDSGVYFCASSQLHFSGTEAFFGQGTRLTVV.